These 15 T cell receptor beta chains were sequenced from one sample in a study of CD8+ T cells in alopecia areata. The sample's treatment: oral pan-JAK inhibitor, 5-10 mg twice daily. Following extraction, RNA underwent reverse transcription to cDNA, which served as the sequencing template. TCRdb's table, derived via immunoSEQ multiplex PCR, lists solely in-frame clones and lacks some. The sample shows approximately 210,000 clones, roughly 64% of them seen only once. The specimen was CD4+ T cells sorted from blood, collected at week 4, from a patient treated with tofacitinib. These receptors were collected from a human donor with alopecia areata.

This chain links TRBV7-2 with TRBJ2-5; TRBD2 matches at 7 bases. CDR1 is SGHTA, CDR2 FQGNSA, per germline. The CDR3 is 16 amino acids. V gave up 5 bases and J gave up 5 bases; unmatched junction bases: 14. CDR3 in amino acids: CASSPRVAGVRETQYF. The CDR3 nucleotides read TGTGCCAGCAGCCCCCGGGTGGCGGGGGTAAGGGAGACCCAGTACTTC.

This clone was seen only a few times. The rearrangement uses TRBV15 and TRBJ1-1; no definite D call. The CDR3 totals 13 residues. V lost 0 bases to trimming and J lost 7 bases, with 9 bases between them. The V gene's germline CDR1 is LNHNV and CDR2 YYDKDF (reference sequence). The CDR3 DNA sequence: TGTGCCACCAGCAGAGATCCCGTAGGTGAAGCTTTCTTT. Translation gives CATSRDPVGEAFF.

J is TRBJ2-1 and V is TRBV5-4, with D perhaps assigned TRBD1 or TRBD2 (5 bases each). The V and J ends lost 4 bases and 0 bases respectively, with 11 bases between them. CDR1 is SGHNT and CDR2 is YYREEE in the germline V gene (reference sequence). The CDR3 runs 15 residues. The CDR3 reads CASSRDQSSYNEQFF. CDR3 nucleotides: TGTGCCAGCAGCCGGGACCAGAGCTCCTACAATGAGCAGTTCTTC.

As concerns this clone: At one end the junction does not follow the germline gene, possibly because of a read error. The CDR3 DNA reads TGTGCCTGGAGTGAGAACTACGGCTACACCTTC. Translated, it gives CAWSENYGYTF. The rearrangement links TRBV30 to TRBJ1-2; D remains ambiguous. This CDR3 has 11 residues. The germline gives CDR1 GTSNPN, CDR2 SVGIG (reference sequence).

This clone was recorded a few times. The chain joins TRBV14 to TRBJ1-1, with D uncertain. Trimming cost V 0 bases and J 4 bases, with 15 bases left between them. There are 16 residues in the CDR3. The V gene's germline CDR1 is SGHDN and CDR2 FVKESK. This CDR3 reads CASSQDSRLRATEAFF. DNA of the CDR3: TGTGCCAGCAGCCAAGATTCCCGCCTGCGGGCCACTGAAGCTTTCTTT.

V gene TRBV30 combines with J gene TRBJ2-1; 9 positions match TRBD2. The J segment lost 9 bases and the V segment lost 0 bases, leaving 6 bases of the junction unmatched. The CDR3 has 14 amino acids. Germline assignment: CDR1 GTSNPN and CDR2 SVGIG (reference sequence). The CDR3 reads CAWSVAGGRSEQFF. In DNA, the CDR3 is TGTGCCTGGAGTGTTGCGGGGGGGCGGAGTGAGCAGTTCTTC.

The rearrangement joins TRBV7-2 to TRBJ1-4; a weak D match, TRBD1 (6 bases). The CDR3 sequence is 18 residues long. V was trimmed by 4 bases and J by 0 bases, leaving 18 bases between them. Germline lookup yields CDR1 SGHTA and CDR2 FQGNSA. The CDR3 loop reads CASSSRPGHHATNEKLFF. CDR3 in DNA: TGTGCCAGCAGCTCGAGACCGGGACATCATGCAACTAATGAAAAACTGTTTTTT.

V usage is TRBV6-5 and J usage is TRBJ1-1; TRBD1 agrees at 8 bases. CDR1 and CDR2 from the germline V gene are MNHEY and SVGAGI. V gave up 8 bases and J gave up 6 bases; unmatched junction bases: 5. The CDR3 consists of 12 residues. The CDR3, as DNA: TGTGCCAGCCAGACAGGGGTTTCTGAAGCTTTCTTT. Amino acids: CASQTGVSEAFF.

About this clone: Germline is not matched at one junction end, which may reflect a read error. The chain has TRBV30 and TRBJ1-2; D unclear. CDR3 length: 12 residues. In germline, CDR1 is GTSNPN, CDR2 SVGIG (reference sequence). CDR3 DNA: TGTGCCTGGAGTGTAGAGGCCTATGGCTGCACCTTC. This translates into CAWSVEAYGCTF. The full variable domain, rest sourced from reference TRBV30 and TRBJ1-2, is SQTIHQWPATLVQPVGSPLSLECTVEGTSNPNLYWYRQAAGRGLQLLFYSVGIGQISSEVPQNLSASRPQDRQFILSSKKLLLSDSGFYLCAWSVEAYGCTFGSGTRLTVV.

On this clone itself: Mismatch with germline at one junction end may stem from a read error. The rearrangement uses TRBV30 and TRBJ1-2; perhaps TRBD1 as D (5 bases). The germline V gene has CDR1 GTSNPN and CDR2 SVGIG (reference sequence). This CDR3 is built from 12 residues. The CDR3 is CAWSPRVGDSAF. CDR3 nucleotides: TGTGCCTGGAGTCCAAGAGTGGGGGATTCAGCCTTC. Together with reference TRBV30 and TRBJ1-2, the CDR3 gives the full variable domain: SQTIHQWPATLVQPVGSPLSLECTVEGTSNPNLYWYRQAAGRGLQLLFYSVGIGQISSEVPQNLSASRPQDRQFILSSKKLLLSDSGFYLCAWSPRVGDSAFGSGTRLTVV.

J is TRBJ2-1 and V is TRBV6-5; TRBD1 is a possible D gene (6 bases). Germline V gene lookup returns CDR1 MNHEY and CDR2 SVGAGI. V was pared by 4 bases and J by 2 bases, with 12 bases between. This CDR3 comprises 15 residues. Here the CDR3 reads CASSSDRYTYNEQFF. The CDR3 bases are TGTGCCAGCAGTTCCGACAGGTACACCTACAATGAGCAGTTCTTC.

The chain couples TRBV30 to TRBJ1-3; maybe TRBD1 (5 bases). The CDR3 covers 15 residues. The germline V gene encodes CDR1 GTSNPN and CDR2 SVGIG (reference sequence). V lost 0 bases to trimming and J lost 4 bases, with 13 bases between them. The CDR3 DNA sequence: TGTGCCTGGAGTGTACGAAAGGGGTCGGGAAACACCATATATTTT. Protein: CAWSVRKGSGNTIYF.

The chain recombines TRBV4-3 with TRBJ2-1, with D possibly matching TRBD2 (5 bases). Germline V lookup: CDR1 LGHNA, CDR2 YSLEER. With 0 bases removed from V and 12 bases from J, the gap between germline ends came to 12 bases. The CDR3 runs to 13 residues. The CDR3 sequence: CASSQELSGGQFF. DNA for the CDR3: TGCGCCAGCAGCCAAGAATTATCAGGAGGGCAGTTCTTC.

The chain employs TRBV15 and TRBJ1-2, with TRBD1 as a possible D gene (6 bases). In germline, CDR1 is LNHNV, CDR2 YYDKDF (reference sequence). The CDR3 runs 15 residues. Trimming left V 0 bases short and J 5 bases short, with 13 bases between. For the CDR3, the DNA is TGTGCCACCAGCAGAGATGACCAGGGGACATATGGCTACACCTTC. Protein: CATSRDDQGTYGYTF.

The gene calls are TRBV27 and TRBJ1-1; D is ambiguous. The CDR3 contains 13 residues. The V end was cut by 0 bases, the J end by 3 bases, with 5 bases between. CDR1 is MNHEY, CDR2 SMNVEV, per germline (reference sequence). CDR3 in amino acids: CASSLSGHTEAFF. The CDR3 DNA reads as TGTGCCAGCAGTTTATCTGGACACACTGAAGCTTTCTTT.